This T cell receptor beta chain was observed in a study of blood T cells in healthy people across ages. CDR1 is SNHLY and CDR2 is FYNNEI in the germline V gene. The CDR3 sequence is 15 residues long. V lost 7 bases and J 5 bases, leaving 17 bases between the germline ends. Next came a second PCR, run for about 7 to 11 cycles, which used a sample-barcoded 5' primer along with a J-beta primer mix. The authors tagged each cDNA molecule using a template-switch adaptor with 12 random nucleotides. TCRdb recomputed calls from the 5' RACE reads with MiXCR, one row per CDR3 protein. This sample has 950,000 to 1,200,000 distinct CDR3 sequences, with 30% to 40% found just once.

What was sequenced was blood. This clonotype originated in a man aged 18 to 30 in good health. V usage is TRBV2 and J usage is TRBJ1-4; unclear D gene. DNA for the CDR3: TGTGCCAGCATAAAGGGCACAGAGACAAATGAAAAACTGTTTTTT. This gives the protein CASIKGTETNEKLFF. The full variable domain, rest sourced from reference TRBV2 and TRBJ1-4, is EPEVTQTPSHQVTQMGQEVILRCVPISNHLYFYWYRQILGQKVEFLVSFYNNEISEKSEIFDDQFSVERPDGSNFTLKIRSTKLEDSAMYFCASIKGTETNEKLFFGSGTQLSVL.